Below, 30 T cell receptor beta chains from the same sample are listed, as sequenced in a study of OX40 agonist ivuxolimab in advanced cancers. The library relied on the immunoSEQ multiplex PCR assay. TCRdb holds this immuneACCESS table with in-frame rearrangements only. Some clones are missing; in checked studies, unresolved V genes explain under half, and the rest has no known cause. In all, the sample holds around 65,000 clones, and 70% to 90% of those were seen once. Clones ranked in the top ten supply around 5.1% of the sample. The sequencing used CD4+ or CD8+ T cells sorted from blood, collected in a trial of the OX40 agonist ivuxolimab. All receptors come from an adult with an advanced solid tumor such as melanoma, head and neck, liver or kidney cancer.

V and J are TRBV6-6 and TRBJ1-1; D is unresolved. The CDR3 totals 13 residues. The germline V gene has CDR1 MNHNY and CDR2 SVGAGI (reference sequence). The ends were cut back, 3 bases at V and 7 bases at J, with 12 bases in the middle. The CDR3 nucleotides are TGTGCCAGCAGTTATCCCCAGGCGGGTGAAGCTTTCTTT. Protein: CASSYPQAGEAFF.

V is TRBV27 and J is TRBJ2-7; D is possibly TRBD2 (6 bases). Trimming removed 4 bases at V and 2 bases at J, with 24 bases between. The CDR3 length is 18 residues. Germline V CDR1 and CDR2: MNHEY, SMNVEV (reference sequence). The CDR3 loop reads CASSSANLPGTRAYEQYF. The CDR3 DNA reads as TGTGCCAGCAGTTCAGCTAACCTTCCCGGGACTCGAGCCTACGAGCAGTACTTC.

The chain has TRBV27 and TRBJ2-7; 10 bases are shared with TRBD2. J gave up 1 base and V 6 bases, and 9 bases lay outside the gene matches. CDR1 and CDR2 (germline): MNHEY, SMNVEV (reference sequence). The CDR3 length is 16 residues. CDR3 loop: CASSRIAGGGSYEQYF. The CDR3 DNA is TGTGCCAGCAGCCGGATAGCGGGAGGCGGGTCCTACGAGCAGTACTTC.

The CDR3 loop is CASSLGTGELFF. The CDR3 DNA is TGTGCCAGCAGCTTAGGCACCGGGGAGCTGTTTTTT. V and J are TRBV7-2 and TRBJ2-2, with D unresolved. CDR1 SGHTA and CDR2 FQGNSA come from the germline V gene. V shed 1 base and J shed 4 bases, with 1 base lying between them. The length of the CDR3 is 12 residues.

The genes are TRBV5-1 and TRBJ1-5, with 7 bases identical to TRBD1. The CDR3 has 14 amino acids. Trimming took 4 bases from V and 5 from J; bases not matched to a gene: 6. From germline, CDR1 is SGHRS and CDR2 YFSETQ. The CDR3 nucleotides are TGCGCCAGCAGCACGGGGACAGTAGATCAGCCCCAGCATTTT. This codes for CASSTGTVDQPQHF. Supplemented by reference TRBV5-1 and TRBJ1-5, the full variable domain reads KAGVTQTPRYLIKTRGQQVTLSCSPISGHRSVSWYQQTPGQGLQFLFEYFSETQRNKGNFPGRFSGRQFSNSRSEMNVSTLELGDSALYLCASSTGTVDQPQHFGDGTRLSIL.

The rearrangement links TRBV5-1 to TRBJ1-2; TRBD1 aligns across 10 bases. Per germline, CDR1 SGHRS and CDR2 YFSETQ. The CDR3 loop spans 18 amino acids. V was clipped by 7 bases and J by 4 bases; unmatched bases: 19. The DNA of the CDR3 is TGCGCCAGCTCAAGGACGAGGGGAGGGACAGGGGATTTCTATGGCTACACCTTC. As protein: CASSRTRGGTGDFYGYTF.

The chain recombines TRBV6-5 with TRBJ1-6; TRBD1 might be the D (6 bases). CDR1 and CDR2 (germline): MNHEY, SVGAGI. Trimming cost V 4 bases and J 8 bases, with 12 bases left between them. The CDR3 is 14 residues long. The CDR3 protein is CASSWGGNYSPLHF. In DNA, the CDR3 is TGTGCCAGCAGTTGGGGGGGCAATTATTCACCCCTCCACTTT.

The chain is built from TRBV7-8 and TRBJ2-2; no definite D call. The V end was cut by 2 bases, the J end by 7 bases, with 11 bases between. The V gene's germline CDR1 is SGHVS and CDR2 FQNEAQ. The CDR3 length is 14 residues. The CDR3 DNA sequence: TGTGCCAGCAGCTTACCGTATAGTGGCGGGGAGCTGTTTTTT. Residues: CASSLPYSGGELFF.

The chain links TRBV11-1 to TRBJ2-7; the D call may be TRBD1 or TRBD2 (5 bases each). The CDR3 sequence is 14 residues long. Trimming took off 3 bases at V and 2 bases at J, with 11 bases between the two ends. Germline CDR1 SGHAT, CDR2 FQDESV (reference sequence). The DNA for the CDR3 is TGTGCCAGCAGCTTTAAGGGACCGACCTACGAGCAGTACTTC. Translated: CASSFKGPTYEQYF.

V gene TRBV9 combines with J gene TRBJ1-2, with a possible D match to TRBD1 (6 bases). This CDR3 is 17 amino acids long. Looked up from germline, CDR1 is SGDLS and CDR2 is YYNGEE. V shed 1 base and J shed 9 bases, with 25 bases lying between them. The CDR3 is CASSVSRGQDSASSYTF. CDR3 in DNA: TGTGCCAGCAGCGTAAGTCGAGGCCAGGACAGTGCCTCTAGCTACACCTTC.

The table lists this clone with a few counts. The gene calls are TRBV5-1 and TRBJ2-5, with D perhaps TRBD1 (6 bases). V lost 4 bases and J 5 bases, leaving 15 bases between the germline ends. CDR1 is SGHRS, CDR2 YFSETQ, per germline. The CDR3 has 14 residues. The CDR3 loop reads CASSNAGARETQYF. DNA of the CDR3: TGCGCCAGCAGCAACGCAGGGGCTAGGGAGACCCAGTACTTC.

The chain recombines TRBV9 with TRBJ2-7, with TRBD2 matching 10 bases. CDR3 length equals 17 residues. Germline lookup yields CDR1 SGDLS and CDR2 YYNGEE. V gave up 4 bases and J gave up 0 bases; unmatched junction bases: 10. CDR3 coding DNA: TGTGCCAGCAGCCCCTCTTCTAGCGGGAGTAGCTCCTACGAGCAGTACTTC. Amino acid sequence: CASSPSSSGSSSYEQYF.

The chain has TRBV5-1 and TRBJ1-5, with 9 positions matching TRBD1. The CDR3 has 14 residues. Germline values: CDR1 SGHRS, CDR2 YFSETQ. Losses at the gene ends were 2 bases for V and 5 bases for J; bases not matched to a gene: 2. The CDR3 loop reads CASSFTGGDQPQHF. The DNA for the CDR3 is TGCGCCAGCAGCTTTACAGGGGGCGATCAGCCCCAGCATTTT.

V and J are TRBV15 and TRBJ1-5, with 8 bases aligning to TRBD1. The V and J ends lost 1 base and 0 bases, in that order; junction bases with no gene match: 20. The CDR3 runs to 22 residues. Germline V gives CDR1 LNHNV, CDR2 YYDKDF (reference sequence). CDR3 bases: TGTGCCACCAGCAGAGCTAGGGCCGGACAGGGCGTAAACCGCTATAGCAATCAGCCCCAGCATTTT. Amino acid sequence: CATSRARAGQGVNRYSNQPQHF.

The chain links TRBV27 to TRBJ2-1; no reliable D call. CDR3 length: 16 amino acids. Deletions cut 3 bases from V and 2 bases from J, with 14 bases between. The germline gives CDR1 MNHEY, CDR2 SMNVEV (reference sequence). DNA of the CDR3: TGTGCCAGCAGTTTGGTTGGGTCATCGACCTACAATGAGCAGTTCTTC. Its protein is CASSLVGSSTYNEQFF.

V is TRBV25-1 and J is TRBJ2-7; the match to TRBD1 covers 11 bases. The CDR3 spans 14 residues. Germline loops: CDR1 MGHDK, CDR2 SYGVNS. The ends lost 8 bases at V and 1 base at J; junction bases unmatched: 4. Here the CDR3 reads CASARDRGSYEQYF. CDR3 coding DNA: TGTGCCAGCGCCCGGGACAGGGGGTCCTACGAGCAGTACTTC.

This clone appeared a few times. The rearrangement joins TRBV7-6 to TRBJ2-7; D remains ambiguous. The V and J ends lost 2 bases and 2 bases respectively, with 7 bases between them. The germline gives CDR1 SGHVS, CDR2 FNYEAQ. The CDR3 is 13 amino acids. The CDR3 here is CASSLWQAYEQYF. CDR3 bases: TGTGCCAGCAGCTTATGGCAGGCCTACGAGCAGTACTTC.

This CDR3 is CASNTGTGGVETQYF. In DNA, the CDR3 is TGTGCCAGCAATACCGGGACAGGGGGCGTCGAGACCCAGTACTTC. The chain links TRBV7-9 to TRBJ2-5, with TRBD1 matching over 12 bases. The V and J ends lost 7 bases and 5 bases, in that order; junction bases with no gene match: 8. Germline values: CDR1 SEHNR, CDR2 FQNEAQ (reference sequence). This CDR3 has 15 residues. The full variable domain, completed using reference TRBV7-9 and TRBJ2-5, is DTGVSQNPRHKITKRGQNVTFRCDPISEHNRLYWYRQTLGQGPEFLTYFQNEAQLEKSRLLSDRFSAERPKGSFSTLEIQRTEQGDSAMYLCASNTGTGGVETQYFGPGTRLLVL.

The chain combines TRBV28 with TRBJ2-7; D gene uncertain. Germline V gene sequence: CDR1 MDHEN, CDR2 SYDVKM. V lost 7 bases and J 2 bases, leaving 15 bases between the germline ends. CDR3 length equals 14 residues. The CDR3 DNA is TGTGCCAGCAATAGGTTAGACATTCCCTACGAGCAGTACTTC. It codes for CASNRLDIPYEQYF.

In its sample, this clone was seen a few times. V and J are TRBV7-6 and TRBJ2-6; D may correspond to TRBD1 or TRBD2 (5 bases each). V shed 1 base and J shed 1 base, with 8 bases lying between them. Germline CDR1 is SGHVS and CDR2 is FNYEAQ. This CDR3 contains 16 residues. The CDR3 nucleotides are TGTGCCAGCAGCTTAGTGGGACCGTCTGGGGCCAACGTCCTGACTTTC. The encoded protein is CASSLVGPSGANVLTF.

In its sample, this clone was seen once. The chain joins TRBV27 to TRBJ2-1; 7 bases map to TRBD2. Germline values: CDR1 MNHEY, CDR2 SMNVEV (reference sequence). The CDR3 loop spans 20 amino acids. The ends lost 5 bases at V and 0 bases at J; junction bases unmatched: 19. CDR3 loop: CASSSSILRGRRSSYNEQFF. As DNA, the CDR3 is TGTGCCAGCAGTAGCTCTATTTTGCGCGGGAGACGGAGCTCCTACAATGAGCAGTTCTTC.

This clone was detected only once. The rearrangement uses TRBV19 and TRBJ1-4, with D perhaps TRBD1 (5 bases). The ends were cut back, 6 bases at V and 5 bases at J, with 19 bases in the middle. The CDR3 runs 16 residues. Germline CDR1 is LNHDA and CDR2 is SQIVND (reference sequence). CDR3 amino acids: CASSPHPGRENEKLFF. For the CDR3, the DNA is TGTGCCAGTAGCCCCCATCCGGGACGGGAAAATGAAAAACTGTTTTTT.

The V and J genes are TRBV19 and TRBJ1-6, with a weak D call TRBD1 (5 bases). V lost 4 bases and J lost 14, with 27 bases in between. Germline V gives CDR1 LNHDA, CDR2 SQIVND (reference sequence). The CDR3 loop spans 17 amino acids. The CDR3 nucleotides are TGTGCCAGTAGTACTCAAGGGAGGGCAGCAGACAGCGTAGCCCTCCACTTT. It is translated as CASSTQGRAADSVALHF.

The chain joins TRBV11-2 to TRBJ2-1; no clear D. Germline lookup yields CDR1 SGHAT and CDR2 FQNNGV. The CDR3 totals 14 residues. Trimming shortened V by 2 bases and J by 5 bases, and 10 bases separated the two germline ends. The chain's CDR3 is CASSLLGRNNEQFF. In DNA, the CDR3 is TGTGCCAGCAGCTTATTGGGCCGTAACAATGAGCAGTTCTTC.

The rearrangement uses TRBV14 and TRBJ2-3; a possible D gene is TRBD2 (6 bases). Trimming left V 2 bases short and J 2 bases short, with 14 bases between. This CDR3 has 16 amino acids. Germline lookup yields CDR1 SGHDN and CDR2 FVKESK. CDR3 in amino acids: CASSQRDFWTTDTQYF. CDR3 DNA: TGTGCCAGCAGCCAAAGGGACTTCTGGACCACAGATACGCAGTATTTT.

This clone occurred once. The CDR3 protein is CASSFIQETQYF. CDR3 DNA: TGTGCCAGCAGTTTTATTCAAGAGACCCAGTACTTC. This chain links TRBV28 with TRBJ2-5; D not certain. In germline, CDR1 is MDHEN, CDR2 SYDVKM. V lost 3 bases and J 2 bases, leaving 4 bases between the germline ends. The CDR3 covers 12 residues. The whole variable domain, remainder taken from reference TRBV28 and TRBJ2-5, is DVKVTQSSRYLVKRTGEKVFLECVQDMDHENMFWYRQDPGLGLRLIYFSYDVKMKEKGDIPEGYSVSREKKERFSLILESASTNQTSMYLCASSFIQETQYFGPGTRLLVL.

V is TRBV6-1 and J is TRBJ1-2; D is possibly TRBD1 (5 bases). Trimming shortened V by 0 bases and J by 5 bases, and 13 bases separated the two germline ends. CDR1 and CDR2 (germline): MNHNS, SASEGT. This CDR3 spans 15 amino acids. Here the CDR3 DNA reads TGTGCCAGCAGTGAAGCTCAGGTGGGGCTGTATGGCTACACCTTC. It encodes CASSEAQVGLYGYTF.

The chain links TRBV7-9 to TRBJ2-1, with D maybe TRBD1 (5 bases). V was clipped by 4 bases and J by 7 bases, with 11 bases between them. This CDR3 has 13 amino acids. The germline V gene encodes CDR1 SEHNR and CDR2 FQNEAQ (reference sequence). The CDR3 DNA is TGTGCCAGCAGCTCTTGGACACTTAATGAGCAGTTCTTC. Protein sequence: CASSSWTLNEQFF.

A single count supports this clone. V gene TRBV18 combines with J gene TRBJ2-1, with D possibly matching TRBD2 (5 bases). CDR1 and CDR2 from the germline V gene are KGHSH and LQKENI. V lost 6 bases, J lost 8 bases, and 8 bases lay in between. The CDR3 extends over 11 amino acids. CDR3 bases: TGTGCCAGCTCCGCGAGGGATGAGCAGTTCTTC. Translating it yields CASSARDEQFF.

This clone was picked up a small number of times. As DNA, the CDR3 is TGTGCCAGCAGCCCAGGACAGGGGGGTTTTTCCTACGAGCAGTACTTC. This translates into CASSPGQGGFSYEQYF. The V and J genes are TRBV6-6 and TRBJ2-7, with 10 positions matching TRBD1. The CDR3 has 16 residues. Germline V gene data show CDR1 as MNHNY and CDR2 as SVGAGI (reference sequence). Trimming at V came to 6 bases and at J to 1 base, leaving 9 bases not matched to a gene.